The sequence of this T cell receptor beta chain was determined in a study of cytomegalovirus exposure and HLA in healthy donors. Study results and caveats: Available immune exposure information was restricted to CMV serostatus only.

Comments on this clone: Its specificity is unknown.

With 60 Vbeta and 13 Jbeta primers, the PCR was carried out. Produced via immunoSEQ multiplex PCR; TCRdb's table is partial and in-frame only. This sample has under 200,000 clones, with roughly 80% found just once. Germline-derived CDR1 and CDR2 are WSHSY and SAAADI. This CDR3 is built from 15 residues. V was trimmed by 0 bases and J by 2 bases, leaving 10 bases between them. Each donor was healthy, and each was a bone marrow donor. The source material was PBMCs. This clonotype originated in a man aged 40-55 years in good health and CMV-seronegative. The rearrangement joins TRBV10-2 to TRBJ1-2, with a tentative D call TRBD1 (6 bases). CDR3 sequence: CASSESRGTNYGYTF. DNA for the CDR3: TGCGCCAGCAGTGAGTCGAGGGGGACCAACTATGGCTACACCTTC.